This T cell receptor (beta chain) was sequenced during a study of T cell clusters in autoimmune cytopenias. CDR1 and CDR2 (germline): MNHEY, SVGAGI. The CDR3 spans 12 residues. Study-wide results and caveats: Physiological T cell clusters of healthy donors were apparently absent in primary autoimmune cytopenia patients. The cluster-lack signature was not seen for secondary cytopenia versus chronic lymphocytic leukemia. The T cell clusters were defined only in silico, without experimental functional validation.

This clonotype shows up as medium-sized (0.01 to 0.1%) by frequency. The antigen is undetermined. TRB was amplified from around 250 ng of peripheral blood genomic DNA per sample. TRB rearrangements were amplified by touch-down multiplex PCR with mixed TRB-A/B primers. TCRdb derives one entry per CDR3 protein from the multiplex PCR reads, leaving out DNA. In all, the sample yields several thousand distinct CDR3 sequences. The sequence was obtained from a human donor with an autoimmune cytopenia or autoimmune hepatitis (not recorded which). Specimen: peripheral blood. The chain carries TRBV6-5 and TRBJ1-5; checking the TCRdb D call of TRBD1 is not possible without DNA. Here the CDR3 reads CASSPGGQPQHF.